A single sample is the source of the 12 T cell receptor beta chains below, sequenced in a study of blood T cell repertoires in COVID-19 (dated by TCRdb to about 2020). Library prep was done by the immunoSEQ multiplex PCR assay. TCRdb mirrors the immuneACCESS table, restricted to in-frame sequences. Some clones are absent from its copies; in checked studies, under half trace to an unresolved V gene, and the reason for the others is unknown. Within this sample are tens of thousands of clones, with roughly nine tenths of them counted one time only. Approximately 30% of the sample goes to the ten largest clones. Sequencing used peripheral blood. The receptor set was obtained from a woman of 80 years or more with acute or convalescent COVID-19.

The J gene is TRBJ2-3, the V gene TRBV10-3; 7 positions agree with TRBD2. CDR1 is ENHRY, CDR2 SYGVKD, per germline. V gave up 0 bases and J gave up 0 bases; unmatched junction bases: 0. The CDR3 has 15 amino acids. The CDR3 nucleotides read TGTGCCATCAGTGAGTCAGCGGGAAGCACAGATACGCAGTATTTT. It is translated as CAISESAGSTDTQYF.

The chain's CDR3 is CASSETADGYTF. The CDR3 DNA is TGTGCCAGCAGTGAGACGGCGGATGGCTACACCTTC. The gene calls are TRBV2 and TRBJ1-2; the D is unclear. Germline lookup yields CDR1 SNHLY and CDR2 FYNNEI. V dropped 3 bases and J dropped 6 bases, with 8 bases sitting between them. This CDR3 comprises 12 residues.

The chain has TRBV2 and TRBJ2-2; 9 bases agree with TRBD1. CDR3 length equals 15 residues. Germline lookup yields CDR1 SNHLY and CDR2 FYNNEI. Unmatched junction bases numbered 1, after V lost 1 base and J lost 4 bases. The CDR3 region is CASSEETGGTGELFF. The CDR3 nucleotides read TGTGCCAGCAGTGAAGAGACAGGGGGCACCGGGGAGCTGTTTTTT.

The V and J genes are TRBV7-2 and TRBJ2-3; TRBD2 matches 8 bases. The germline V gene has CDR1 SGHTA and CDR2 FQGNSA. The CDR3 covers 15 residues. The V segment lost 5 bases and the J segment 2 bases; nucleotides outside the gene matches: 6. The DNA for the CDR3 is TGTGCCAGCAGCCAACTAGCGGTGAACACAGATACGCAGTATTTT. Encoded protein: CASSQLAVNTDTQYF. Filled out from reference TRBV7-2 and TRBJ2-3, the complete variable domain reads GAGVSQSPSNKVTEKGKDVELRCDPISGHTALYWYRQSLGQGLEFLIYFQGNSAPDKSGLPSDRFSAERTGGSVSTLTIQRTQQEDSAVYLCASSQLAVNTDTQYFGPGTRLTVL.

The chain uses TRBV10-1 and TRBJ2-3; TRBD2 aligns across 10 bases. With 5 bases clipped from V and 8 bases from J, the junction kept 7 bases outside the gene matches. CDR3 size: 14 residues. Germline-derived CDR1 and CDR2 are WNHNN and SYGVQD (reference sequence). CDR3 sequence reads: CASSPGVAGGTQYF. For the CDR3, the DNA is TGCGCCAGCAGTCCCGGGGTAGCGGGGGGTACGCAGTATTTT.

This clone came up once. The J gene is TRBJ2-7, the V gene TRBV7-9, with D hard to call. The CDR3 spans 12 residues. Germline assignment: CDR1 SEHNR and CDR2 FQNEAQ (reference sequence). V dropped 4 bases and J dropped 4 bases, with 8 bases sitting between them. Here the CDR3 reads CASSWSGYEQYF. Written as DNA, the CDR3 is TGTGCCAGCAGCTGGTCAGGTTACGAGCAGTACTTC. The entire variable domain, with the rest obtained from reference TRBV7-9 and TRBJ2-7, is as follows: DTGVSQNPRHKITKRGQNVTFRCDPISEHNRLYWYRQTLGQGPEFLTYFQNEAQLEKSRLLSDRFSAERPKGSFSTLEIQRTEQGDSAMYLCASSWSGYEQYFGPGTRLTVT.

V gene TRBV5-4 combines with J gene TRBJ2-3; D might be TRBD2 (7 bases). Deletions cut 4 bases from V and 0 bases from J, with 21 bases between. CDR1 and CDR2 from the germline V gene are SGHNT and YYREEE (reference sequence). This CDR3 contains 18 residues. The CDR3 coding sequence is TGTGCCAGCAGCCGGGGGGCCGTCCCCGATAGTAGCACAGATACGCAGTATTTT. It yields the protein CASSRGAVPDSSTDTQYF.

V and J are TRBV23-1 and TRBJ1-2; tentatively, D is TRBD1 (5 bases). TRBV23-1 is known as an ORF, though its function is uncertain. Trimming cost V 2 bases and J 8 bases, with 18 bases left between them. The CDR3 spans 15 residues. The CDR3, as DNA: TGCGCCAGCAGTCAAAGCCCGGGGGACCAACCCGGCTACACCTTC. Its translation is CASSQSPGDQPGYTF.

This chain links TRBV18 with TRBJ2-1; 10 bases are shared with TRBD2. This CDR3 has 17 residues. With V trimmed by 0 bases and J by 8 bases, 10 bases remained unmatched. Germline-derived CDR1 and CDR2 are KGHSH and LQKENI. CDR3 sequence: CASSPPGAGGPLDEQFF. The CDR3 nucleotides are TGTGCCAGCTCACCACCGGGAGCGGGGGGGCCTTTGGATGAGCAGTTCTTC.

This rearrangement joins TRBV4-1 to TRBJ2-7, with D perhaps matching TRBD2 (6 bases). CDR1 and CDR2 from the germline V gene are MGHRA and YSYEKL. V shed 0 bases and J shed 5 bases, with 17 bases lying between them. CDR3 length equals 16 residues. The CDR3 DNA follows: TGCGCCAGCAGCCAAGAGGTTTCCCGGAGGGTAGACGAGCAGTACTTC. It specifies CASSQEVSRRVDEQYF.

This chain uses TRBV24-1 with TRBJ2-3; D call uncertain. Trimming removed 4 bases from V and 0 bases from J, with 7 bases in between. CDR3 length: 14 residues. Germline CDR1 and CDR2: KGHDR and SFDVKD. The CDR3 spells CATSEVTSTDTQYF. Written as DNA, the CDR3 is TGTGCCACCAGTGAAGTAACTAGCACAGATACGCAGTATTTT.

The rearrangement links TRBV19 to TRBJ1-2; D is unclear. V lost 9 bases to trimming and J lost 5 bases, with 10 bases between them. Germline V gene lookup returns CDR1 LNHDA and CDR2 SQIVND (reference sequence). CDR3 length: 11 amino acids. CDR3 in DNA: TGTGCCAGCTGGGGAGGGTATGGCTACACCTTC. Protein product: CASWGGYGYTF. Based on the CDR3 plus reference TRBV19 and TRBJ1-2, the full variable domain is DGGITQSPKYLFRKEGQNVTLSCEQNLNHDAMYWYRQDPGQGLRLIYYSQIVNDFQKGDIAEGYSVSREKKESFPLTVTSAQKNPTAFYLCASWGGYGYTFGSGTRLTVV.